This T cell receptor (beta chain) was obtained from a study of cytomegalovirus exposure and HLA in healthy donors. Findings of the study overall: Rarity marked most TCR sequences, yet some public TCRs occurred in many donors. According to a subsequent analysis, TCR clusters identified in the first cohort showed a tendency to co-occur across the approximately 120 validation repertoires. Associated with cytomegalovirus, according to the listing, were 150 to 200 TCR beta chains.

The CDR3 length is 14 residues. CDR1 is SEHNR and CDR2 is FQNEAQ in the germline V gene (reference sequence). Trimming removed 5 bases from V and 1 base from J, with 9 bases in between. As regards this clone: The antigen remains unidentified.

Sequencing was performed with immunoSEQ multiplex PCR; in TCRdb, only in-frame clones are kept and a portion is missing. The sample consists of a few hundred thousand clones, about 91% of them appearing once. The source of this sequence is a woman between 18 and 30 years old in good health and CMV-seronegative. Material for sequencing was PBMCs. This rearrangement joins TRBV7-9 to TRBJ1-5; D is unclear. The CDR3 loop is CASSASLSNQPQHF. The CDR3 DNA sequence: TGTGCCAGCAGCGCAAGTCTAAGCAATCAGCCCCAGCATTTT.